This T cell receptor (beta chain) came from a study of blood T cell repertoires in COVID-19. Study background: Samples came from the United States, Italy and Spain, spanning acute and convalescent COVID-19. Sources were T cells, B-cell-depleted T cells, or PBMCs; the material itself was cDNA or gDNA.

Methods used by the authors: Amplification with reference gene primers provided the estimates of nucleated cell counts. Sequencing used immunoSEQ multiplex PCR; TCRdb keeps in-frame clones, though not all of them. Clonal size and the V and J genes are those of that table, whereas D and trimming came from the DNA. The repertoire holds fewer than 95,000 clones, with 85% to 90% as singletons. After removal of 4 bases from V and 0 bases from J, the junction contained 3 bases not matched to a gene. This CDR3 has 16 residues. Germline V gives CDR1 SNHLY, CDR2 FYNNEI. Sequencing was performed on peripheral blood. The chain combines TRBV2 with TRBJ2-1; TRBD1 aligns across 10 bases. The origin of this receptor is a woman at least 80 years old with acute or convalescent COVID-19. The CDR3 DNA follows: TGTGCCAGCAGTGGGGGACAGGGGAGCTCCTACAATGAGCAGTTCTTC. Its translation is CASSGGQGSSYNEQFF.